The text below deals with one TCR beta chain. Its antigen is still unknown. The data are from a study of cytomegalovirus exposure and HLA in healthy donors. The overall study: A later analysis reported the 90 to 150 validation repertoires used the same platform as the roughly 700 first-cohort repertoires.

Whole-study findings and limits: Specific recognition of CMV antigens was confirmed in vitro for a few chains (all CMV-associated). Rare TCR sequences dominated, though some public TCRs recurred in many donors.

The protocol was immunoSEQ multiplex PCR, while the TCRdb copy is restricted to in-frame clones and leaves out a portion. The sample has roughly 150,000 clones; nearly 90% are singletons. This clonotype originated in a woman younger than 35 in good health and CMV-seropositive. The material sequenced was PBMCs.

CDR3 sequence: CSVEDQGGWETQYF. In nucleotides, the CDR3 is TGCAGCGTTGAAGATCAAGGGGGCTGGGAGACCCAGTACTTC. This rearrangement joins TRBV29-1 to TRBJ2-5, with 7 positions matching TRBD1. CDR3 size: 14 residues. With 0 bases clipped from V and 5 bases from J, the junction kept 6 bases outside the gene matches. The germline gives CDR1 SQVTM, CDR2 ANQGSEA. Full variable domain (rest looked up from reference TRBV29-1 and TRBJ2-5): SAVISQKPSRDICQRGTSLTIQCQVDSQVTMMFWYRQQPGQSLTLIATANQGSEATYESGFVIDKFPISRPNLTFSTLTVSNMSPEDSSIYLCSVEDQGGWETQYFGPGTRLLVL.